Given below is one TCR beta chain in context. Its antigen is currently unknown. The sample originates from a study of CD8+ T cells in alopecia areata. Study-wide results and caveats: Higher clonality was seen in lesional scalp than in normal scalp, especially in alopecia totalis/universalis. Tissue-resident alphabeta T cells belonging to normal skin likewise get sequenced within scalp specimens.

Reverse transcribed after extraction, RNA yielded cDNA as the sequencing template. Some clones are missing from TCRdb's copy, which holds only in-frame ones; the method was immunoSEQ multiplex PCR. The sample carries about 97,000 clones, approximately 42% recorded once. V lost 0 bases and J lost 6, with 5 bases in between. The CDR3 totals 11 residues. Germline-derived CDR1 and CDR2 are GTSNPN and SVGIG (reference sequence). Sequencing was carried out using CD4+ T cells sorted from blood. The receptor's source is a human donor with alopecia areata. This chain uses TRBV30 with TRBJ1-1; D is ambiguous. CDR3 nucleotide sequence: TGTGCCTGGAGTGTACGGGCTGAAGCTTTCTTT. It specifies CAWSVRAEAFF.